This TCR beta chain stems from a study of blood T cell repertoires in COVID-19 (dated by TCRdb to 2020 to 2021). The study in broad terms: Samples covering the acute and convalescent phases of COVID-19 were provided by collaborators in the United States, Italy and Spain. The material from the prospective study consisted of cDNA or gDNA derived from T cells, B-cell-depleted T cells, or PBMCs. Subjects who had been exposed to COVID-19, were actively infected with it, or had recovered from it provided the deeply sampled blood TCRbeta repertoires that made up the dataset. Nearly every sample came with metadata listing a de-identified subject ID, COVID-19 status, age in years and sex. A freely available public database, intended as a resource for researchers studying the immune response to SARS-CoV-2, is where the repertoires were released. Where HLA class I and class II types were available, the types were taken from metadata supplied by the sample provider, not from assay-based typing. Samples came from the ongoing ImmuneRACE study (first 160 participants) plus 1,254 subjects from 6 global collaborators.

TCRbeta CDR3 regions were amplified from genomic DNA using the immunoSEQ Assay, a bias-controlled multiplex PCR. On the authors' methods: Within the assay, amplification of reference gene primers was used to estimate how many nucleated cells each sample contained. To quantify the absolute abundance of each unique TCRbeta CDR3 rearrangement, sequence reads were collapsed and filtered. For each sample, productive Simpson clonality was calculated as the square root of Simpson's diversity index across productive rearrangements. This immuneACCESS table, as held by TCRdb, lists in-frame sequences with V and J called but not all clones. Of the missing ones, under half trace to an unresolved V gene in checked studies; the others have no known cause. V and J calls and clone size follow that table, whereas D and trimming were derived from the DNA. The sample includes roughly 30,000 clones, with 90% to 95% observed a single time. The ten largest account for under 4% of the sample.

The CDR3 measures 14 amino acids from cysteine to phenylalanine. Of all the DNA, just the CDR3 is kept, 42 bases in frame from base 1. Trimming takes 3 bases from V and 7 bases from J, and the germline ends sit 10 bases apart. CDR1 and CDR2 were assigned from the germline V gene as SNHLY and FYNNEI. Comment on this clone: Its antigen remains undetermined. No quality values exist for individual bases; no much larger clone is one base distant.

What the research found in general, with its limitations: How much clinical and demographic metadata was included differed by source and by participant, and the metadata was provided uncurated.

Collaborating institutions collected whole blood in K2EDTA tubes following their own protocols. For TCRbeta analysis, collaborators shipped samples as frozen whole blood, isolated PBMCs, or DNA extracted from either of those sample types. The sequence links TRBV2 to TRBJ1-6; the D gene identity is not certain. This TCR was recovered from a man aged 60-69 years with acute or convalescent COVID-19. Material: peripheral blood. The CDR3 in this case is CASSEMTPNSPLHF. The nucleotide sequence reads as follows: TGTGCCAGCAGTGAGATGACTCCGAATTCACCCCTCCACTTT.